The 9 T cell receptor beta chains given below trace back to one sample, sequenced in a study of blood T cell repertoires in COVID-19. Data came from immunoSEQ multiplex PCR; TCRdb stores just in-frame clones and leaves some out. The table lists 300,000 to 350,000 clones, roughly 85% of them singletons. Source material: PBMCs or T cells enriched from blood (not recorded which). These TCRs come from a woman aged 40 to 49 with acute COVID-19.

This rearrangement joins TRBV6-5 to TRBJ1-6, with D maybe TRBD1 (5 bases). V was clipped by 3 bases and J by 10 bases, with 13 bases between them. The CDR3 is 14 amino acids. Germline V CDR1 and CDR2: MNHEY, SVGAGI. The CDR3 coding sequence is TGTGCCAGCAGTTATGGGGGGGAGGGATCACCCCTCCACTTT. Protein sequence: CASSYGGEGSPLHF.

This clone has a handful of counts. The chain combines TRBV29-1 with TRBJ2-7, with 7 bases matching TRBD2. Germline V gene sequence: CDR1 SQVTM, CDR2 ANQGSEA. V lost 7 bases, J lost 4 bases, and 13 bases stayed unmatched. This CDR3 has 14 residues. For the CDR3, the DNA is TGCAGCGCTGGGGAGGGTGGCTTCGGGTACGAGCAGTACTTC. It encodes CSAGEGGFGYEQYF.

The table lists this clone with a count of one. The sample holds other DNA sequences that translate to the same CDR3. The chain uses TRBV9 and TRBJ1-1; D gene unclear. This CDR3 comprises 14 residues. Per germline, CDR1 SGDLS and CDR2 YYNGEE. V was cut by 0 bases and J by 0 bases, with 6 bases left in between. DNA of the CDR3: TGTGCCAGCAGCGTAGGTCCGGTGAACACTGAAGCTTTCTTT. This gives the protein CASSVGPVNTEAFF.

The J gene is TRBJ2-6, the V gene TRBV11-2; no definite D call. The CDR3 sequence is 18 residues long. Germline V CDR1 and CDR2: SGHAT, FQNNGV. V lost 5 bases, J lost 2 bases, and 19 bases lay in between. The CDR3 DNA sequence: TGTGCCAGCAGCAACCAGAAAGCCACGGAGACTGGGGCCAACGTCCTGACTTTC. Translated, it gives CASSNQKATETGANVLTF.

The chain combines TRBV7-9 with TRBJ1-1; weak D call: TRBD1 (6 bases). CDR1 and CDR2 from the germline V gene are SEHNR and FQNEAQ (reference sequence). The CDR3 is 17 amino acids. With 3 bases removed from V and 3 bases from J, the gap between germline ends came to 20 bases. The CDR3 loop is CASSFNRAVAGDTEAFF. The CDR3 DNA is TGTGCCAGCAGCTTTAACAGGGCTGTGGCGGGGGACACTGAAGCTTTCTTT.

V is TRBV7-2 and J is TRBJ2-1; 8 nucleotides agree with TRBD2. Germline-derived CDR1 and CDR2 are SGHTA and FQGNSA. After removal of 3 bases from V and 7 bases from J, the junction contained 5 bases not matched to a gene. The CDR3 covers 14 residues. The CDR3 nucleotides are TGTGCCAGCAGCTTGTTCGCTAGCGGGAATGAGCAGTTCTTC. This codes for CASSLFASGNEQFF.

V and J are TRBV7-3 and TRBJ2-7; 9 nucleotides match TRBD1. V dropped 4 bases and J dropped 5; count of bases not matched to a gene: 6. The CDR3 spans 14 residues. Germline assignment: CDR1 SGHTA and CDR2 FQGTGA. CDR3 sequence: CASSSGTGSDEQYF. The CDR3 DNA sequence: TGTGCCAGCAGCTCCGGGACAGGGTCAGACGAGCAGTACTTC.

V usage is TRBV6-1 and J usage is TRBJ2-2, with 8 bases identical to TRBD1. The J segment lost 0 bases and the V segment lost 4 bases, leaving 4 bases of the junction unmatched. The CDR3 loop spans 16 amino acids. Per the germline V gene, CDR1 is MNHNS and CDR2 is SASEGT. The CDR3 sequence is CASSARRGPNTGELFF. The CDR3 nucleotides read TGTGCCAGCAGTGCACGCAGGGGGCCGAACACCGGGGAGCTGTTTTTT.

Details on this clone: Other DNA sequences in the sample encode the same CDR3. The chain couples TRBV15 to TRBJ1-4; 12 bases line up with TRBD1. Per the germline V gene, CDR1 is LNHNV and CDR2 is YYDKDF (reference sequence). The CDR3 has 16 residues. J gave up 8 bases and V 0 bases, and 4 bases lay outside the gene matches. CDR3 in DNA: TGTGCCACCAGCAGAGATTCGGGGACAGGGGGCGAAAAACTGTTTTTT. Translating it yields CATSRDSGTGGEKLFF.